Each of the 17 T cell receptor beta chains below was sequenced from the same sample in a study of cytomegalovirus exposure and HLA in healthy donors. Both 60 Vbeta primers and 13 Jbeta primers went into the PCR. Measured with immunoSEQ multiplex PCR; TCRdb has only the in-frame clones, and not every one. The sample lists 90,000 to 120,000 clones; more than 75% were seen once. Sequences were obtained from PBMCs. The source of these receptors is a woman aged 45 to 65 in good health and CMV-seropositive.

V and J are TRBV5-1 and TRBJ2-7; tentative D call: TRBD1 (7 bases). CDR1 SGHRS and CDR2 YFSETQ come from the germline V gene. V lost 4 bases, J lost 0 bases, and 14 bases lay in between. The CDR3 is made up of 15 amino acids. The CDR3 sequence is CASSRQGGVSYEQYF. CDR3 in DNA: TGCGCCAGCAGCCGCCAGGGGGGCGTCTCCTACGAGCAGTACTTC.

The chain carries TRBV2 and TRBJ1-4, with 7 positions matching TRBD1. The CDR3 runs to 13 residues. Per germline, CDR1 SNHLY and CDR2 FYNNEI. J was trimmed by 8 bases and V by 6 bases; bases with no gene match: 6. In DNA, the CDR3 is TGTGCCAGCAGGGACAGGCCTGGCGAAAAACTGTTTTTT. Translation: CASRDRPGEKLFF.

The rearrangement joins TRBV7-3 to TRBJ2-1; 10 bases fit TRBD1. The length of the CDR3 is 15 residues. The junction had 5 bases not matched to a gene; V was cut back by 3 bases and J by 6 bases. CDR1 and CDR2 from the germline V gene are SGHTA and FQGTGA. The CDR3 DNA reads TGTGCCAGCAGCTTCGGGACAGGGGCCCTCAATGAGCAGTTCTTC. Translating gives CASSFGTGALNEQFF.

This rearrangement joins TRBV6-5 to TRBJ2-4; TRBD2 is a possible D gene (5 bases). Trimming removed 6 bases at V and 16 bases at J, with 16 bases between. Germline V CDR1 and CDR2: MNHEY, SVGAGI. This CDR3 region has 11 residues. DNA for the CDR3: TGTGCCAGCAGACAAGCCGGGGTTAATTACTTC. This translates into CASRQAGVNYF.

J is TRBJ2-5 and V is TRBV4-1; perhaps TRBD2 as D (5 bases). The germline V and J ends were trimmed by 1 base and 5 bases, with 17 bases remaining between them. In germline, CDR1 is MGHRA, CDR2 YSYEKL. The CDR3 contains 16 residues. The CDR3 region is CASSQGTLRGKETQYF. The CDR3 region has the DNA TGCGCCAGCAGCCAAGGGACCCTTAGAGGGAAGGAGACCCAGTACTTC.

This chain links TRBV5-6 with TRBJ1-5; D remains ambiguous. This CDR3 contains 12 residues. Germline V lookup: CDR1 SGHDT, CDR2 YYEEEE. Trimming cost V 3 bases and J 5 bases, with 6 bases left between them. CDR3 nucleotides: TGTGCCAGCAGCTCGCGGGATCAGCCCCAGCATTTT. The encoded protein is CASSSRDQPQHF.

This rearrangement joins TRBV5-6 to TRBJ2-5; possibly TRBD1 for D (7 bases). The germline V gene has CDR1 SGHDT and CDR2 YYEEEE. The CDR3 length is 15 residues. Between the trimmed V and J ends, which lost 5 bases and 3 bases, there was a span of 17 bases. DNA of the CDR3: TGTGCCAGCAGGCCCGAGACCAGGGGGGAAGAGACCCAGTACTTC. It specifies CASRPETRGEETQYF.

The chain is built from TRBV4-2 and TRBJ1-2; D gene uncertain. This CDR3 spans 13 amino acids. Germline V gene data show CDR1 as LGHNA and CDR2 as YNFKEQ. Between the trimmed V and J ends, which lost 1 base and 2 bases, there was a span of 5 bases. CDR3 amino acids: CASSQGTNYGYTF. DNA for the CDR3: TGTGCCAGCAGCCAAGGAACAAACTATGGCTACACCTTC.

The chain uses TRBV2 and TRBJ2-1; 12 nucleotides agree with TRBD2. Germline V lookup: CDR1 SNHLY, CDR2 FYNNEI. This CDR3 is 16 amino acids long. J gave up 8 bases and V 4 bases, and 9 bases lay outside the gene matches. The CDR3 region is CASSAASGRVMDEQFF. The CDR3 DNA is TGTGCCAGCAGTGCGGCTAGCGGGAGGGTTATGGATGAGCAGTTCTTC.

V and J are TRBV21-1 and TRBJ2-7; TRBD1 was called by the table and not checked on the DNA. TRBV21-1 is given as a pseudogene. CDR3 length: 14 residues. CDR3 coding DNA: TGTGCCAGCAGGAGGGGACAGGGAGACCACGAGCAGTACTTC. This gives the protein CASRRGQGDHEQYF.

In regard to this clone: This specimen includes other DNA sequences encoding the same CDR3. The chain uses TRBV2 and TRBJ1-1; D gene ambiguous. CDR3 length: 12 amino acids. Deletions cut 1 base from V and 4 bases from J, with 4 bases between. The V gene's germline CDR1 is SNHLY and CDR2 FYNNEI. This CDR3 is CASSEGGTEAFF. In DNA form, the CDR3 reads TGTGCCAGCAGTGAAGGAGGCACTGAAGCTTTCTTT.

This clone occurred a few times. The chain is built from TRBV7-6 and TRBJ1-1; the D is unclear. Between the trimmed V and J ends, which lost 1 base and 3 bases, there was a span of 6 bases. The CDR3 is 13 amino acids. The germline V gene has CDR1 SGHVS and CDR2 FNYEAQ. The CDR3 reads CASSLEQYTEAFF. CDR3 coding DNA: TGTGCCAGCAGCTTAGAACAGTACACTGAAGCTTTCTTT. The complete variable domain, with remaining parts taken from reference TRBV7-6 and TRBJ1-1, reads GAGVSQSPRYKVTKRGQDVALRCDPISGHVSLYWYRQALGQGPEFLTYFNYEAQQDKSGLPNDRFSAERPEGSISTLTIQRTEQRDSAMYRCASSLEQYTEAFFGQGTRLTVV.

V and J are TRBV6-1 and TRBJ2-4; D unresolved. The CDR3 has 14 residues. Germline CDR1 reads MNHNS; CDR2 reads SASEGT. The V end lost 8 bases, the J end lost 0 bases, and 11 bases lay between the germline ends. The CDR3 region is CASLSVLAKNIQYF. Here the CDR3 DNA reads TGTGCCAGCCTTAGTGTGTTAGCCAAAAACATTCAGTACTTC.

The chain joins TRBV14 to TRBJ2-5, with 9 bases that match TRBD1. Germline CDR1 SGHDN, CDR2 FVKESK. With V trimmed by 4 bases and J by 4 bases, 7 bases remained unmatched. The CDR3 contains 15 residues. CDR3: CASSPRGQGRETQYF. The CDR3 nucleotides read TGTGCCAGCAGCCCCCGAGGACAGGGGCGAGAGACCCAGTACTTC.

Points on this clone: The same CDR3 can be traced to other DNA sequences in this sample. J is TRBJ1-4 and V is TRBV18; D possibly corresponds to TRBD1 (5 bases). This CDR3 has 14 residues. Trimming took off 0 bases at V and 3 bases at J, with 5 bases between the two ends. Germline V lookup: CDR1 KGHSH, CDR2 LQKENI. The CDR3 loop is CASSPPGANEKLFF. The CDR3 DNA reads TGTGCCAGCTCACCACCAGGGGCTAATGAAAAACTGTTTTTT.

CDR3 region: CASSFSPGGQLDNSPLHF. The CDR3 region has the DNA TGTGCCAGCTCTTTCTCCCCAGGCGGACAGTTAGATAATTCACCCCTCCACTTT. The chain joins TRBV18 to TRBJ1-6; maybe TRBD1 (6 bases). CDR1 is KGHSH and CDR2 is LQKENI in the germline V gene. V lost 6 bases and J lost 5, with 23 bases in between. This CDR3 spans 18 amino acids.

The chain combines TRBV29-1 with TRBJ2-7; D perhaps matches TRBD1 (6 bases). The germline gives CDR1 SQVTM, CDR2 ANQGSEA. Trimming took 6 bases from V and 7 from J, leaving 19 bases between them. This CDR3 spans 13 amino acids. CDR3 amino acids: CSVPTGPKGEQYF. CDR3 DNA: TGCAGCGTCCCCACAGGGCCAAAGGGGGAGCAGTACTTC.